The clone carrying this T cell receptor (beta chain) was recorded at least ten times. Antigen: not known. Sequencing ends 3 residues short of the CDR3 end; the germline J gene provides the rest. This CDR3 region has 15 residues. Germline V gives CDR1 SGHDT, CDR2 YYEEEE. These data originate in a study of T cell clonality in common variable immunodeficiency. Study results and limitations: Fewer deletions and N-nucleotide insertions were reportedly seen in common variable immunodeficiency TCR beta sequences. CVID subjects showed higher TCRbeta clonality than healthy controls.

The data were produced by immunoSEQ multiplex PCR, yet TCRdb's version contains in-frame clones alone and is incomplete. The counts give just over 20,000 clones, none of them seen only once; 2% to 2.5% is held by the top ten. CVID subjects were neither ill nor on immunomodulatory or immunosuppressive medication at sampling. The sequence derives from a human donor with common variable immunodeficiency. The chain links TRBV5-6 to TRBJ1-1; D is uncertain. Sequenced material: peripheral blood mononuclear cells. Partial CDR3 DNA: TGTGCCAGCAGCTTGCCAGGCTCGTTCGGTGACGAA. Translated: CASSLPGSFGDE. The whole CDR3 protein reads CASSLPGSFGDEAFF.